The 26 T cell receptor beta chains given below trace back to one sample, sequenced in a study of T cell changes during pregnancy in multiple sclerosis. Repertoires were generated with immunoSEQ multiplex PCR, while TCRdb's copy carries only in-frame clones and drops some. The sample consists of tens of thousands of clones, about 90% of them appearing once. The sample was peripheral blood, taken after pregnancy. The origin of the receptors is a female donor with multiple sclerosis, enrolled in a pregnancy study.

The genes are TRBV4-3 and TRBJ2-2, with TRBD2 matching 8 bases. Germline values: CDR1 LGHNA, CDR2 YSLEER. The V and J ends lost 4 bases and 7 bases, in that order; junction bases with no gene match: 8. CDR3 length: 15 amino acids. The CDR3 sequence: CASSRILAARGELFF. CDR3 sequence (DNA): TGCGCCAGCAGCCGAATACTAGCGGCACGCGGGGAGCTGTTTTTT.

This clone was observed a single time. This chain joins TRBV28 and TRBJ1-2; D gene unclear. The germline V gene encodes CDR1 MDHEN and CDR2 SYDVKM. This CDR3 is built from 15 residues. Trimming removed 2 bases at V and 2 bases at J, with 12 bases between. CDR3 nucleotides: TGTGCCAGCAGTTTACTGTCAGGAAGGAACTATGGCTACACCTTC. It codes for CASSLLSGRNYGYTF.

In this sample, this clone is medium-sized. The chain uses TRBV6-4 and TRBJ1-1, with 7 bases lining up with TRBD1. V was clipped by 2 bases and J by 1 base; unmatched bases: 1. In germline, CDR1 is MRHNA, CDR2 SNTAGT. The CDR3 spans 14 residues. CDR3 sequence reads: CASSDGTENTEAFF. CDR3 bases: TGTGCCAGCAGTGACGGGACAGAGAACACTGAAGCTTTCTTT.

The chain links TRBV19 to TRBJ1-4; D is ambiguous. The germline CDR1 and CDR2 sequences are LNHDA and SQIVND (reference sequence). The CDR3 sequence is 14 residues long. The ends were cut back, 6 bases at V and 0 bases at J, with 8 bases in the middle. As DNA, the CDR3 is TGTGCCAGTAGCCCAGAAGCAACTAATGAAAAACTGTTTTTT. Translation: CASSPEATNEKLFF.

The V and J genes are TRBV5-1 and TRBJ2-3; 10 positions agree with TRBD2. The CDR3 extends over 15 amino acids. V was pared by 2 bases and J by 4 bases, with 4 bases of the junction left unmatched. The germline gives CDR1 SGHRS, CDR2 YFSETQ. This CDR3 reads CASSFTSGTSDTQYF. The CDR3 DNA sequence: TGCGCCAGCAGCTTTACTAGCGGGACGTCAGATACGCAGTATTTT.

The V gene is TRBV12-2, the J gene TRBJ2-1; the table calls TRBD2, which could not be checked here. TRBV12-2 is given as a pseudogene. The CDR3 has 19 amino acids. The CDR3 loop reads CASRFPRTSGRKEYNEQFF. For the CDR3, the DNA is TGTGCAAGTCGCTTTCCGAGAACTAGCGGGAGGAAAGAATACAATGAGCAGTTCTTC.

The rearrangement links TRBV19 to TRBJ2-7; 12 bases line up with TRBD2. V lost 6 bases and J lost 2; bases outside the gene matches: 14. Per germline, CDR1 LNHDA and CDR2 SQIVND (reference sequence). The CDR3 is made up of 18 amino acids. Here the CDR3 reads CASRDPKASGRAPYEQYF. As DNA, the CDR3 is TGTGCCAGTAGAGATCCTAAGGCTAGCGGGAGGGCCCCCTACGAGCAGTACTTC.

The rearrangement joins TRBV10-3 to TRBJ2-7; 9 bases line up with TRBD1. The V segment lost 4 bases and the J segment 4 bases; nucleotides outside the gene matches: 5. This CDR3 contains 14 residues. Germline CDR1 ENHRY, CDR2 SYGVKD. For the CDR3, the DNA is TGTGCCATCAGTGTAGACAGGGGGAGATACGAGCAGTACTTC. It encodes CAISVDRGRYEQYF.

V is TRBV19 and J is TRBJ2-1; TRBD2 matches 9 bases. V shed 1 base, J shed 5 bases, and the junction held 3 bases outside the gene matches. The germline V gene encodes CDR1 LNHDA and CDR2 SQIVND (reference sequence). The CDR3 spans 15 residues. The CDR3 reads CASSIVAGVNNEQFF. Written as DNA, the CDR3 is TGTGCCAGTAGTATAGTAGCGGGAGTAAACAATGAGCAGTTCTTC.

The J gene is TRBJ1-2, the V gene TRBV7-9, with D possibly TRBD1 on 6 matching bases. V gave up 5 bases and J gave up 6 bases, with 13 bases separating them. The CDR3 runs to 13 residues. Germline V gene lookup returns CDR1 SEHNR and CDR2 FQNEAQ (reference sequence). DNA of the CDR3: TGTGCCAGCAGCCGTAACAGGGATAATGGCTACACCTTC. Protein sequence: CASSRNRDNGYTF.

The V call is TRBV29-1, the J call TRBJ2-2, with TRBD2 matching 11 bases. Germline lookup yields CDR1 SQVTM and CDR2 ANQGSEA. V lost 3 bases, J lost 7 bases, and 13 bases stayed unmatched. This CDR3 has 17 amino acids. The CDR3, as DNA: TGCAGCGTTGAGGGGACTAGCGGCCTTGCTAGTGGCGGGGAGCTGTTTTTT. As protein: CSVEGTSGLASGGELFF.

V and J are TRBV15 and TRBJ2-7; TRBD2 might be the D (6 bases). This CDR3 is built from 15 residues. Germline V lookup: CDR1 LNHNV, CDR2 YYDKDF (reference sequence). V was trimmed by 1 base and J by 3 bases, leaving 13 bases between them. As DNA, the CDR3 is TGTGCCACCAGCAGAGCGATAGGAGGGAACTACGAGCAGTACTTC. The encoded protein is CATSRAIGGNYEQYF.

This chain uses TRBV5-1 with TRBJ2-7; D possibly corresponds to TRBD1 (6 bases). With 4 bases removed from V and 2 bases from J, the gap between germline ends came to 16 bases. This CDR3 is 15 amino acids long. Germline CDR1 and CDR2: SGHRS and YFSETQ. CDR3 sequence (DNA): TGCGCCAGCAGCGACCGGGACAAGGGGACCTACGAGCAGTACTTC. Translated: CASSDRDKGTYEQYF.

The chain uses TRBV28 and TRBJ1-4; D is undetermined. Germline CDR1 and CDR2: MDHEN and SYDVKM. The V and J ends lost 6 bases and 6 bases respectively, with 17 bases between them. This CDR3 region has 15 residues. CDR3 protein: CASRPSSLRDEKLFF. CDR3 nucleotides: TGTGCCAGCAGGCCAAGTTCCTTACGAGATGAAAAACTGTTTTTT.

The V call is TRBV14, the J call TRBJ1-2; D is perhaps TRBD1 (5 bases). V lost 4 bases, J lost 4 bases, and 13 bases lay in between. The CDR3 has 14 residues. Germline CDR1 is SGHDN and CDR2 is FVKESK. This CDR3 is CASSLGTGFYGYTF. The CDR3, as DNA: TGTGCCAGCAGCCTAGGAACAGGATTCTATGGCTACACCTTC.

V gene TRBV10-1 combines with J gene TRBJ2-5; D is perhaps TRBD1 (5 bases). The germline V and J ends were trimmed by 3 bases and 5 bases, with 10 bases remaining between them. Germline lookup yields CDR1 WNHNN and CDR2 SYGVQD (reference sequence). CDR3 length: 13 amino acids. CDR3 sequence reads: CASSDGARETQYF. DNA of the CDR3: TGCGCCAGCAGTGATGGGGCCCGCGAGACCCAGTACTTC.

This clone was recorded only once. The CDR3 DNA follows: TGTGCCAGCAGTAGCCCATACAGGGGGTCTGGAAACACCATATATTTT. As protein: CASSSPYRGSGNTIYF. The chain uses TRBV28 and TRBJ1-3; the match to TRBD1 covers 8 bases. CDR3 length equals 16 residues. The junction had 7 bases not matched to a gene; V was cut back by 5 bases and J by 1 base. Germline V lookup: CDR1 MDHEN, CDR2 SYDVKM.

The table lists this clone with a few counts. This chain links TRBV2 with TRBJ2-7; 14 bases align to TRBD2. CDR1 SNHLY and CDR2 FYNNEI come from the germline V gene. V trimming: 2 bases; J trimming: 6 bases; junction bases outside the gene matches: 12. The CDR3 covers 18 residues. CDR3 in DNA: TGTGCCAGCAGTGAATTCCCGGGACTAGCGGGAGAATCCGTCGAGCAGTACTTC. This translates into CASSEFPGLAGESVEQYF.

The V gene is TRBV4-2, the J gene TRBJ1-4; D gene ambiguous. Trimming took off 4 bases at V and 4 bases at J, with 19 bases between the two ends. The CDR3 is 17 residues long. Germline V CDR1 and CDR2: LGHNA, YNFKEQ. The CDR3 loop reads CASSLGGGGIGNEKLFF. For the CDR3, the DNA is TGTGCCAGCAGCCTGGGAGGAGGCGGGATAGGTAATGAAAAACTGTTTTTT.

The chain has TRBV11-1 and TRBJ1-1, with TRBD1 matching 8 bases. Looked up from germline, CDR1 is SGHAT and CDR2 is FQDESV (reference sequence). The CDR3 contains 12 residues. The J segment lost 11 bases and the V segment lost 10 bases, leaving 12 bases of the junction unmatched. CDR3 in amino acids: CATSTLTGDAFF. CDR3 coding DNA: TGTGCCACCTCAACATTGACAGGGGACGCTTTCTTT.

The V gene is TRBV28, the J gene TRBJ2-7; D uncertain. Per germline, CDR1 MDHEN and CDR2 SYDVKM. The CDR3 runs 12 residues. The V end lost 3 bases, the J end lost 7 bases, and 10 bases lay between the germline ends. The CDR3 spells CASSLETEEQYF. CDR3 sequence (DNA): TGTGCCAGCAGTTTGGAGACCGAGGAGCAGTACTTC.

This chain links TRBV6-5 with TRBJ2-1; 7 bases line up with TRBD1. This CDR3 has 16 residues. V lost 4 bases and J lost 5; bases outside the gene matches: 11. Germline CDR1 and CDR2: MNHEY and SVGAGI. CDR3 loop: CASSSPEGAGDNEQFF. Written as DNA, the CDR3 is TGTGCCAGCAGTTCCCCAGAGGGGGCCGGGGACAATGAGCAGTTCTTC.

J is TRBJ2-7 and V is TRBV6-7; 9 bases are shared with TRBD2. TRBV6-7 is labeled an ORF, and its function is uncertain. The CDR3 has 20 residues. Unmatched junction bases numbered 25, after V lost 4 bases and J lost 6 bases. This CDR3 is CASSSSTAMSLPSGKGEQYF. Written as DNA, the CDR3 is TGTGCCAGCAGTTCCTCGACAGCCATGTCCCTCCCTAGCGGGAAGGGCGAGCAGTACTTC.

The chain employs TRBV9 and TRBJ2-1; TRBD2 aligns across 7 bases. Losses at the gene ends were 2 bases for V and 5 bases for J; bases not matched to a gene: 4. CDR3 length: 14 residues. Per the germline V gene, CDR1 is SGDLS and CDR2 is YYNGEE. CDR3 sequence reads: CASSVASGNNEQFF. CDR3 DNA sequence: TGTGCCAGCAGCGTCGCTAGCGGAAACAATGAGCAGTTCTTC. The full variable domain, its missing parts supplied by reference TRBV9 and TRBJ2-1, is DSGVTQTPKHLITATGQRVTLRCSPRSGDLSVYWYQQSLDQGLQFLIQYYNGEERAKGNILERFSAQQFPDLHSELNLSSLELGDSALYFCASSVASGNNEQFFGPGTRLTVL.

V usage is TRBV5-1 and J usage is TRBJ2-2; 12 bases are shared with TRBD2. The V gene's germline CDR1 is SGHRS and CDR2 YFSETQ. The CDR3 has 20 residues. Germline trimming cut 1 base from V and 6 bases from J; bases unmatched to any gene: 16. The CDR3 bases are TGCGCCAGCAGCTTGCGACAGGGGGCGACTAGCGGGAGTTTTCCCGGGGAGCTGTTTTTT. Protein product: CASSLRQGATSGSFPGELFF.

This chain links TRBV6-1 with TRBJ2-7; the match to TRBD2 covers 10 bases. The CDR3 contains 16 residues. CDR1 is MNHNS, CDR2 SASEGT, per germline. V dropped 3 bases and J dropped 2; count of bases not matched to a gene: 7. In nucleotides, the CDR3 is TGTGCCAGCAGTGAGGTTCAAGCGGGAGGGCCCTACGAGCAGTACTTC. Protein: CASSEVQAGGPYEQYF.